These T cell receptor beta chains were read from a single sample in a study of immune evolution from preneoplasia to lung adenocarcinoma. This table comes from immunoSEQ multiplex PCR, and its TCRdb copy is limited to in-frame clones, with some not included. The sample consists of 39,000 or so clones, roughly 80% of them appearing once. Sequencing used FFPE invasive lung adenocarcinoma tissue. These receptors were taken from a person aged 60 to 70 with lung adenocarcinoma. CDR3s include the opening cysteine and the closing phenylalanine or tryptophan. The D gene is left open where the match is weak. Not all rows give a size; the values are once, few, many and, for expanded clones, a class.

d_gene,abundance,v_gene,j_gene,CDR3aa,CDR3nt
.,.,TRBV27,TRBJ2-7,CASSGNPGYPLREQYF,TGTGCCAGCAGCGGAAACCCCGGGTACCCCCTTCGCGAGCAGTACTTC
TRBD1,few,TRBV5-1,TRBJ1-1,CASSPHTGVDTEAFF,TGCGCCAGCAGCCCTCACACAGGGGTCGACACTGAAGCTTTCTTT
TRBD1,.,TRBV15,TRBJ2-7,CATSRPGTGTYEQYF,TGTGCCACCAGCAGACCCGGGACAGGAACCTACGAGCAGTACTTC
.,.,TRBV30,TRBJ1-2,CAWSGGGGRGYTF,TGTGCCTGGAGTGGGGGAGGGGGTCGCGGCTACACCTTC
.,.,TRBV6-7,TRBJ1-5,CASSYSSRYSNQPQHF,TGTGCCAGCAGTTACTCCTCAAGATATAGCAATCAGCCCCAGCATTTT
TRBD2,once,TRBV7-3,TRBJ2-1,CASSPGTSGSNEQFF,TGTGCCAGCAGCCCTGGGACTAGCGGGAGCAATGAGCAGTTCTTC
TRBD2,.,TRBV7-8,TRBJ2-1,CASSLSSGIYNEQFF,TGTGCCAGCAGCTTATCTAGCGGGATCTACAATGAGCAGTTCTTC
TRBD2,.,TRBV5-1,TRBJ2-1,CASSLASSGYGEQFF,TGCGCCAGCAGCTTGGCGTCTAGCGGGTATGGTGAGCAGTTCTTC
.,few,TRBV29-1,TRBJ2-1,CSVGPRASEQFF,TGCAGCGTTGGGCCTCGGGCGTCTGAGCAGTTCTTC
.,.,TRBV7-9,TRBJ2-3,CASSLLFKGPLSTDTQYF,TGTGCCAGCAGCTTACTGTTTAAAGGCCCTCTTAGCACAGATACGCAGTATTTT
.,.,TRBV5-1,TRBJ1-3,CASSASVLSSGNTIYF,TGCGCCAGCAGCGCCTCGGTACTAAGCTCTGGAAACACCATATATTTT
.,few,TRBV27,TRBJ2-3,CASSPDYYSTDTQYF,TGTGCCAGCAGTCCGGACTACTATAGCACAGATACGCAGTATTTT
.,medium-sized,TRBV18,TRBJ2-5,CASSPLAAKRRETQYF,TGTGCCAGCTCACCTTTAGCGGCAAAGAGGCGGGAGACCCAGTACTTC
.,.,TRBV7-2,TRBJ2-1,CASSFNQVGEQFF,TGTGCCAGCAGCTTTAACCAGGTCGGTGAGCAGTTCTTC
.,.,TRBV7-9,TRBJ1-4,CASNQGRANEKLFF,TGTGCCAGCAACCAGGGGAGAGCTAATGAAAAACTGTTTTTT
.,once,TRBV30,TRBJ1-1,CAWRRGLNTEAFF,TGTGCCTGGAGACGGGGGCTGAACACTGAAGCTTTCTTT
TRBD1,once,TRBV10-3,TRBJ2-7,CAISDRDRGFRRYEQYF,TGTGCCATCAGTGACCGGGACAGGGGGTTTCGACGGTACGAGCAGTACTTC
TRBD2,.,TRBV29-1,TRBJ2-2,CSVGQGLAGGATGELFF,TGCAGCGTCGGACAGGGACTAGCGGGAGGGGCCACCGGGGAGCTGTTTTTT
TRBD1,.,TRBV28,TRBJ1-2,CASSSGTGVYGYTF,TGTGCCAGCAGTTCCGGGACAGGGGTTTATGGCTACACCTTC
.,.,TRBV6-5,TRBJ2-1,CASTLARGREEQFF,TGTGCCAGCACCCTAGCGCGGGGGCGGGAGGAGCAGTTCTTC
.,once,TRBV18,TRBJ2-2,CASSPLRDTGELFF,TGTGCCAGCTCACCATTGAGGGACACCGGGGAGCTGTTTTTT
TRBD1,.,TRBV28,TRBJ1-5,CASSLQTGRNQPQHF,TGTGCCAGCAGTCTTCAGACAGGGAGGAATCAGCCCCAGCATTTT
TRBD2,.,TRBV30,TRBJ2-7,CALGLAGFGEQYF,TGTGCCTTGGGACTAGCGGGATTCGGCGAGCAGTACTTC
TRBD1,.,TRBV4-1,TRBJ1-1,CASSRGDRADTEAFF,TGCGCCAGCAGCCGTGGGGACAGGGCTGATACTGAAGCTTTCTTT
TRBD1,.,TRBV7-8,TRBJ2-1,CASNPPYRGKNEQFF,TGTGCCAGCAATCCCCCCTACAGGGGTAAGAATGAGCAGTTCTTC
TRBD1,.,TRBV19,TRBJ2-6,CASSFSTGGRGANVLTF,TGTGCCAGTAGTTTCTCGACAGGGGGCCGAGGGGCCAACGTCCTGACTTTC
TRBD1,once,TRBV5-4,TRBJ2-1,CASSLEGWGTDEQFF,TGTGCCAGCAGCTTGGAGGGGTGGGGGACAGACGAGCAGTTCTTC
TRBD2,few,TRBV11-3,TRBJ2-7,CASSRGVWDYEQYF,TGTGCCAGCAGCCGGGGGGTCTGGGACTACGAGCAGTACTTC
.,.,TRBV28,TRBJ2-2,CASSLLAGWGTGELFF,TGTGCCAGCAGTTTATTGGCGGGGTGGGGCACCGGGGAGCTGTTTTTT
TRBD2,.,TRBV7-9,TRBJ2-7,CASSRTSGYEQYF,TGTGCCAGCAGCCGGACTAGCGGGTACGAGCAGTACTTC
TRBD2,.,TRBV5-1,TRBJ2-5,CASSLEALVAGAETQYF,TGCGCCAGCAGCTTGGAGGCCTTGGTAGCGGGAGCTGAGACCCAGTACTTC
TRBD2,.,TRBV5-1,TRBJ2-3,CASSMGRSGVTDTQYF,TGCGCCAGCAGCATGGGGCGGAGCGGGGTCACAGATACGCAGTATTTT
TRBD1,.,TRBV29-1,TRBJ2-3,CSVPGQGTDTQYF,TGCAGCGTCCCCGGACAGGGCACAGATACGCAGTATTTT
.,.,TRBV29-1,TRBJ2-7,CSARLGSYEQYF,TGCAGCGCCCGGTTAGGTTCCTACGAGCAGTACTTC
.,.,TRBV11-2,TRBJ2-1,CASSLAGGYNEQFF,TGTGCCAGCAGCTTAGCGGGTGGGTACAATGAGCAGTTCTTC
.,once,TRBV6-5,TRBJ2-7,CASSYGVSYEQYF,TGTGCCAGCAGTTATGGGGTTTCCTACGAGCAGTACTTC
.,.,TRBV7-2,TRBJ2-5,CASSLMGYGETQYF,TGTGCCAGCAGCTTGATGGGGTACGGAGAGACCCAGTACTTC
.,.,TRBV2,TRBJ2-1,CASSEYNEQFF,TGTGCCAGCAGTGAATACAATGAGCAGTTCTTC
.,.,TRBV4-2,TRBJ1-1,CASSQDRYGGGAFF,TGTGCCAGCAGCCAAGATCGGTATGGGGGGGGAGCTTTCTTT
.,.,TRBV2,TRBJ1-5,CASSESGTQPQHF,TGTGCCAGCAGTGAGTCGGGGACCCAGCCCCAGCATTTT